This is a list of T cell receptor beta chains from one sample in a study of cytomegalovirus exposure and HLA in healthy donors. TCRdb's table, derived via immunoSEQ multiplex PCR, lists solely in-frame clones and lacks some. The data show about 130,000 clones, about 15% seen once. Sequencing input: PBMCs. The source is a female donor in good health and CMV-seropositive. Each CDR3 is given with its conserved first and last residue. The D gene is left open where the match is weak. Clone size is given for some rows only: seen once, a few or many times, or a class if the clone is expanded.

clone size	D gene	V gene	J gene	CDR3 length	CDR3 DNA	CDR3 protein
NA	NA	TRBV4-1	TRBJ2-7	13	TGCGCCAGCAGTTCGACAAGCTCCTACGAGCAGTACTTC	CASSSTSSYEQYF
NA	NA	TRBV4-1	TRBJ2-5	17	TGCGCCAGCAGCCCTAACGGGCTAGCGATCTCCCAAGAGACCCAGTACTTC	CASSPNGLAISQETQYF
NA	NA	TRBV9	TRBJ2-3	16	TGTGCCAGCAGCTTCTCTTTGGGTCTAGGGGCCGATACGCAGTATTTT	CASSFSLGLGADTQYF
few	NA	TRBV19	TRBJ2-2	15	TGTGCCAGTAGTATTTACAGGGCACGACCCGGGGAGCTGTTTTTT	CASSIYRARPGELFF
NA	TRBD1	TRBV4-3	TRBJ1-3	17	TGCGCCAGCAGCCAAGGGACAGGGACAAGGGCTGGAAACACCATATATTTT	CASSQGTGTRAGNTIYF
NA	NA	TRBV5-1	TRBJ2-5	15	TGCGCCAGCAGCGTGACAGGAAATTGGGGTGAGACCCAGTACTTC	CASSVTGNWGETQYF
few	NA	TRBV4-3	TRBJ1-1	16	TGCGCCAGCAGCCAAGTTAACCTAGGGGGAGACACTGAAGCTTTCTTT	CASSQVNLGGDTEAFF
NA	NA	TRBV7-9	TRBJ1-2	12	TGTGCCAGCAGCTTCGACAGATATGGCTACACCTTC	CASSFDRYGYTF
few	NA	TRBV9	TRBJ2-7	13	TGTGCCAGCAGCCTAACAACAGGGCGCGAGCAGTACTTC	CASSLTTGREQYF
few	NA	TRBV28	TRBJ1-1	13	TGTGCCAGCAGTCTCCGCGGGAGCACTGAAGCTTTCTTT	CASSLRGSTEAFF
NA	NA	TRBV6-1	TRBJ2-1	18	TGTGCCAGCAGTGAGTTCCTCGAAAGGGACTTTACCTACAATGAGCAGTTCTTC	CASSEFLERDFTYNEQFF
NA	NA	TRBV4-1	TRBJ1-1	16	TGCGCCAGCAGCCAACTCAAGGGTGGGGGGGACACTGAAGCTTTCTTT	CASSQLKGGGDTEAFF
few	NA	TRBV9	TRBJ1-6	15	TGTGCCAGCAGCGTAGTGGGCGAACCAGGATCACCCCTCCACTTT	CASSVVGEPGSPLHF
NA	NA	TRBV28	TRBJ2-7	14	TGTGCCAGCACCCTACGGGGAATTGGACGCGAGCAGTACTTC	CASTLRGIGREQYF
few	NA	TRBV19	TRBJ1-4	12	TGTGCCAGTAGTATTTCAATGAGTAAACTGTTTTTT	CASSISMSKLFF
NA	TRBD2	TRBV11-1	TRBJ2-7	18	TGTGCCAGCAGCTTTAATCCACCGATCGGGACTAGCACCTACGAGCAGTACTTC	CASSFNPPIGTSTYEQYF
few	NA	TRBV5-1	TRBJ2-3	15	TGCGCCAGCAGCTTGGACAGGGCAGACACAGATACGCAGTATTTT	CASSLDRADTDTQYF
few	TRBD2	TRBV13	TRBJ2-3	17	TGTGCCAGCAGCTCGGGACTAGCGGGAGGGCCCACAGATACGCAGTATTTT	CASSSGLAGGPTDTQYF
NA	NA	TRBV5-4	TRBJ2-4	17	TGTGCCAGCAGTTTGCCCAACCCAGGCATAGCCAAAAACATTCAGTACTTC	CASSLPNPGIAKNIQYF
once	TRBD1	TRBV14	TRBJ1-1	22	TGTGCCAGCAGCCAAGGGAGTGTGTGGGACAGGGTTCGGGTGGTACTAGTGACTGAAGCTTTCTTT	CASSQGSVWDRVRVVLVTEAFF
NA	NA	TRBV19	TRBJ2-3	13	TGTGCCAGTACTCCGAGTAGCACAGATACGCAGTATTTT	CASTPSSTDTQYF
NA	TRBD2	TRBV4-1	TRBJ2-7	17	TGCGCCAGCAGCCAAGAGGGGGCTAGCGGGAGCTCCTACGAGCAGTACTTC	CASSQEGASGSSYEQYF
few	TRBD1	TRBV6-5	TRBJ2-7	14	TGTGCCAGCAGTTCTATACAGGGGGCCGACGAGCAGTACTTC	CASSSIQGADEQYF
few	TRBD1	TRBV28	TRBJ1-1	16	TGTGCCAGCAGGCTCAAGACAGGGACGCTAGAACTTGAAGCTTTCTTT	CASRLKTGTLELEAFF
NA	TRBD2	TRBV18	TRBJ2-2	16	TGTGCCAGCTCACCCCAACGGGGGGAGAACACCGGGGAGCTGTTTTTT	CASSPQRGENTGELFF
few	TRBD1	TRBV6-5	TRBJ2-7	16	TGTGCCAGCAGTTACGCCTGGGGACAGGGGGTTTACGAGCAGTACTTC	CASSYAWGQGVYEQYF
few	TRBD2	TRBV29-1	TRBJ2-3	16	TGCAGCGTTGACTTTAGCGGGATCGACCGCACAGATACGCAGTATTTT	CSVDFSGIDRTDTQYF
few	TRBD2	TRBV2	TRBJ2-5	15	TGTGCCACCCAACGAGGGGCGGGGGGGTTGGAGACCCAGTACTTC	CATQRGAGGLETQYF
NA	NA	TRBV28	TRBJ2-7	15	TGTGCCAGCAGTCCACTAGCTGATTCGTCCTACGAGCAGTACTTC	CASSPLADSSYEQYF
NA	TRBD2	TRBV6-4	TRBJ2-3	14	TGTGCCAGCAGCACTAGCGGGAGTGCAGATACGCAGTATTTT	CASSTSGSADTQYF
few	NA	TRBV30	TRBJ1-2	16	TGTGCCTGGATTCCGTCTTGGGACTCCTTAGTGTATGGCTACACCTTC	CAWIPSWDSLVYGYTF
NA	NA	TRBV6-6	TRBJ2-1	12	TGTGCCAGCAGTTTGGGCCACAATGAGCAGTTCTTC	CASSLGHNEQFF
few	NA	TRBV30	TRBJ2-1	14	TGTGCCTGGAGTGTTGGCGGGGCCTACAATGAGCAGTTCTTC	CAWSVGGAYNEQFF
few	TRBD1	TRBV2	TRBJ1-4	12	TGTGCCAGCGCAGGGGGCATTGAAAAACTGTTTTTT	CASAGGIEKLFF
NA	NA	TRBV5-1	TRBJ2-3	14	TGCGCCAGCAGCTTGGGTGAGGGCACAGATACGCAGTATTTT	CASSLGEGTDTQYF
few	NA	TRBV2	TRBJ2-1	13	TGTGCCAGCAGTGAGGAAGCAGCGACTGAGCAGTTCTTC	CASSEEAATEQFF
NA	NA	TRBV2	TRBJ1-1	14	TGTGCCAGCACGTTCAGCACGACTAACACTGAAGCTTTCTTT	CASTFSTTNTEAFF
few	TRBD2	TRBV19	TRBJ2-5	14	TGTGCCAGTAGTACCACTAGCGGGAAAGAGACCCAGTACTTC	CASSTTSGKETQYF
NA	TRBD1	TRBV28	TRBJ1-2	14	TGTGCCAGCCTGCCTCCGGGACAGGGGGTAGGCTACACCTTC	CASLPPGQGVGYTF
few	TRBD2	TRBV6-1	TRBJ2-7	15	TGTGCCAGCAGCTCCTATAGCGGGGGAAACTACGAGCAGTACTTC	CASSSYSGGNYEQYF
NA	NA	TRBV18	TRBJ1-4	13	TGTGCCAGCTCACAGGGGACTAATGAAAAACTGTTTTTT	CASSQGTNEKLFF
NA	NA	TRBV5-4	TRBJ1-2	15	TGTGCCAGCAGCCCCGGGACATCGGGGTCCTATGGCTACACCTTC	CASSPGTSGSYGYTF
NA	TRBD1	TRBV4-1	TRBJ2-2	14	TGCGCCAGCAGCCCCAGGGGGATGACCGGGGAGCTGTTTTTT	CASSPRGMTGELFF
few	NA	TRBV30	TRBJ2-7	14	TGTGCCTGGACCGGTGTAGGAGGTTTCTACGAGCAGCACTTC	CAWTGVGGFYEQHF
few	NA	TRBV7-9	TRBJ1-6	15	TGTGCCAGCAGCGCCTGGCAGGGGAAGTATTCACCCCTCCACTTT	CASSAWQGKYSPLHF